The 7 T cell receptor beta chains below come from one sample, sequenced in a study of cytotoxic CD8 clonotypes in ibrutinib-treated CLL. Profiling relied on immunoSEQ multiplex PCR, and the TCRdb table lists in-frame clones only, not all of them. The table has 33,000 or so clones, around 53% seen once; the top ten hold under 20%. The source was PBMCs, collected before ibrutinib treatment. The receptor set was obtained from a human donor with chronic lymphocytic leukemia.

This sequence joins TRBV11-3 and TRBJ1-2; D may be TRBD1 (5 bases). This CDR3 region has 17 residues. Trimming removed 3 bases at V and 5 bases at J, with 22 bases between. From germline, CDR1 is SGHNT and CDR2 YENEEA. The CDR3 sequence: CASSFTGEEKAYYGYTF. CDR3 coding DNA: TGTGCCAGCAGCTTCACAGGAGAAGAGAAAGCTTATTATGGCTACACCTTC.

V and J are TRBV19 and TRBJ1-6; D not resolved. The CDR3 loop spans 12 amino acids. Germline CDR1 and CDR2: LNHDA and SQIVND (reference sequence). The V gene lost 1 base and the J gene lost 7 bases, with 2 bases spanning the gap. The CDR3 bases are TGTGCCAGTAGTATAGTGAATTCACCCCTCCACTTT. As protein: CASSIVNSPLHF. The full variable domain, completed using reference TRBV19 and TRBJ1-6, is DGGITQSPKYLFRKEGQNVTLSCEQNLNHDAMYWYRQDPGQGLRLIYYSQIVNDFQKGDIAEGYSVSREKKESFPLTVTSAQKNPTAFYLCASSIVNSPLHFGNGTRLTVT.

The chain employs TRBV4-1 and TRBJ1-1, with D possibly being TRBD1 (6 bases). The CDR3 is made up of 16 amino acids. Deletions cut 4 bases from V and 0 bases from J, with 15 bases between. Germline-derived CDR1 and CDR2 are MGHRA and YSYEKL. CDR3 loop: CASSPFRTAMNTEAFF. In DNA form, the CDR3 reads TGCGCCAGCAGCCCATTCAGGACAGCGATGAACACTGAAGCTTTCTTT.

This clone was seen a few times. The rearrangement joins TRBV9 to TRBJ1-1; D gene ambiguous. V was shortened by 3 bases and J by 0 bases, with 6 bases between the two germline ends. Germline values: CDR1 SGDLS, CDR2 YYNGEE. This CDR3 has 13 residues. This CDR3 reads CASSEGMNTEAFF. DNA for the CDR3: TGTGCCAGCAGCGAAGGGATGAACACTGAAGCTTTCTTT.

Ten or more counts support this clone. The chain couples TRBV29-1 to TRBJ1-2, with 8 bases matching TRBD1. The CDR3 totals 18 residues. Germline-derived CDR1 and CDR2 are SQVTM and ANQGSEA. Germline trimming cut 1 base from V and 2 bases from J; bases unmatched to any gene: 15. The CDR3 DNA reads as TGCAGCGTTGAAGGATCCTCCCCGGACAGGGTGTCGAACTATGGCTACACCTTC. Translation: CSVEGSSPDRVSNYGYTF. The full variable domain, with the rest looked up from reference TRBV29-1 and TRBJ1-2, is SAVISQKPSRDICQRGTSLTIQCQVDSQVTMMFWYRQQPGQSLTLIATANQGSEATYESGFVIDKFPISRPNLTFSTLTVSNMSPEDSSIYLCSVEGSSPDRVSNYGYTFGSGTRLTVV.

In this sample, this clone turned up a few times. The V call is TRBV7-2, the J call TRBJ2-1; 9 positions match TRBD2. The germline CDR1 and CDR2 sequences are SGHTA and FQGNSA. Unmatched junction bases numbered 14, after V lost 1 base and J lost 7 bases. CDR3 length: 18 residues. The CDR3 region is CASSLGLGSGGKRNEQFF. For the CDR3, the DNA is TGTGCCAGCAGCTTAGGGTTAGGTAGCGGGGGCAAACGTAATGAGCAGTTCTTC.

This clone has only a few counts. V usage is TRBV14 and J usage is TRBJ2-1, with 7 bases fitting TRBD1. There are 12 residues in the CDR3. CDR1 and CDR2 (germline): SGHDN, FVKESK. The J segment lost 15 bases and the V segment lost 5 bases, leaving 10 bases of the junction unmatched. CDR3 sequence (DNA): TGTGCCAGCAGCACCACCGGGACAGCTCGGTTCTTC. It is translated as CASSTTGTARFF.